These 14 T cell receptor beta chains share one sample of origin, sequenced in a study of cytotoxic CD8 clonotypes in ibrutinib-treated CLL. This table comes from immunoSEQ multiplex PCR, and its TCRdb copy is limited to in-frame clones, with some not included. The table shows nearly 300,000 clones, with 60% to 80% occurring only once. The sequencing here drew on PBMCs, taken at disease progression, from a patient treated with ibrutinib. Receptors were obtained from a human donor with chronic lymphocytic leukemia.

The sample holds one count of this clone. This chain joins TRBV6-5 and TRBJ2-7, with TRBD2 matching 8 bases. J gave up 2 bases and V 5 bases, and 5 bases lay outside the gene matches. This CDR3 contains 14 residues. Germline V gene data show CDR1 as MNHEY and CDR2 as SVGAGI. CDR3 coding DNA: TGTGCCAGCAGTACTAGCGGTCCCCCCTACGAGCAGTACTTC. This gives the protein CASSTSGPPYEQYF.

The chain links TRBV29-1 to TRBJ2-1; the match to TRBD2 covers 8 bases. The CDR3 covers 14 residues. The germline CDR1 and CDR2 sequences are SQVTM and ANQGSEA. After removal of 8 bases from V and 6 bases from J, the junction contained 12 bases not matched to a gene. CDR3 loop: CSHLGAGAPNEQFF. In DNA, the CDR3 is TGCAGCCATTTAGGAGCGGGAGCTCCCAATGAGCAGTTCTTC.

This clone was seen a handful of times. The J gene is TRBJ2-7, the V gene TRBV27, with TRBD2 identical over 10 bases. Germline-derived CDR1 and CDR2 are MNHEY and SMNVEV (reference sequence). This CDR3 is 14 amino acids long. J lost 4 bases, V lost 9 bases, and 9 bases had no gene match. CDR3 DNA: TGTGCCAGAAAAGCGGGAGGGCTGAAATACGAGCAGTACTTC. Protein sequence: CARKAGGLKYEQYF.

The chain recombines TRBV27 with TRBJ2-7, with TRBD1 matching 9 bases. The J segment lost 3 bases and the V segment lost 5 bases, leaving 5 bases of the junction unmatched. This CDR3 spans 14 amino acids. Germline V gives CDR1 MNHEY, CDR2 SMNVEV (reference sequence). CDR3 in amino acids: CASSLGQGNYEQYF. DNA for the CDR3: TGTGCCAGCAGTCTGGGACAGGGTAACTACGAGCAGTACTTC.

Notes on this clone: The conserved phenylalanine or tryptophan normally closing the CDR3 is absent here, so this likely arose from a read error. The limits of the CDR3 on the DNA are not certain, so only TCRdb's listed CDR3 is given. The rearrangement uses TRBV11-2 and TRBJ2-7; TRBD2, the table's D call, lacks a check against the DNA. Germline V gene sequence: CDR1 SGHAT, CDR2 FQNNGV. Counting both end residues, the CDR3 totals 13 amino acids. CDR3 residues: CASSLEGAAGGPS.

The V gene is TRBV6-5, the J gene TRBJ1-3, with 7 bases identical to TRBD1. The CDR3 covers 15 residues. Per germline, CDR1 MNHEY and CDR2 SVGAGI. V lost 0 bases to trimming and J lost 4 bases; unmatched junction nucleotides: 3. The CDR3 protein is CASSYSPGQGNTIYF. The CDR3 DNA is TGTGCCAGCAGTTACTCCCCGGGACAGGGAAACACCATATATTTT.

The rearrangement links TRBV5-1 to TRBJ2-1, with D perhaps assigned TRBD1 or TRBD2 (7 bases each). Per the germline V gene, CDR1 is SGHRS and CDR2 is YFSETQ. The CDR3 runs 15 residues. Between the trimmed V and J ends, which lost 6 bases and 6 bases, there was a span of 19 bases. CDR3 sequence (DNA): TGCGCCAGCACCAGGGGGGGTTTTGACAGCAATGAGCAGTTCTTC. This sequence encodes CASTRGGFDSNEQFF. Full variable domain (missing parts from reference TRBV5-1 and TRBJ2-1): KAGVTQTPRYLIKTRGQQVTLSCSPISGHRSVSWYQQTPGQGLQFLFEYFSETQRNKGNFPGRFSGRQFSNSRSEMNVSTLELGDSALYLCASTRGGFDSNEQFFGPGTRLTVL.

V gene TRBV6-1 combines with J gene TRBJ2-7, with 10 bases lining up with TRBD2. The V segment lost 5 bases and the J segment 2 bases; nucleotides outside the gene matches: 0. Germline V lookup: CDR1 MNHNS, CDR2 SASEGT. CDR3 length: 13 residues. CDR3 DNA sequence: TGTGCCAGCAGTCTAGCGGGAGCCTACGAGCAGTACTTC. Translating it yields CASSLAGAYEQYF.

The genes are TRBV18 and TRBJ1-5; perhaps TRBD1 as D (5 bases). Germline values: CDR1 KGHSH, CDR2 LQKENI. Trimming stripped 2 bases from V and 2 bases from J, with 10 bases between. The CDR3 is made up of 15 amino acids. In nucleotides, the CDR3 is TGTGCCAGCTCACCAGGAGGGGATGGCAATCAGCCCCAGCATTTT. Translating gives CASSPGGDGNQPQHF.

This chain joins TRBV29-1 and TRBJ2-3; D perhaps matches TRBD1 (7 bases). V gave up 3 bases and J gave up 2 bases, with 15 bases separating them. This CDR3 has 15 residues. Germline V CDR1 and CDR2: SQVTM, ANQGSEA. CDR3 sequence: CSVDQTGRDTDTQYF. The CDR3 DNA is TGCAGCGTTGACCAGACAGGGCGGGACACAGATACGCAGTATTTT.

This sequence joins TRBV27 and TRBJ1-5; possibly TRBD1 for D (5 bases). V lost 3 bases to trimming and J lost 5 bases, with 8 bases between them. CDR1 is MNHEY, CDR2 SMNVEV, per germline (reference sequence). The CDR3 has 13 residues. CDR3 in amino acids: CASSFRVDQPQHF. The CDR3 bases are TGTGCCAGCAGTTTCAGGGTAGATCAGCCCCAGCATTTT.

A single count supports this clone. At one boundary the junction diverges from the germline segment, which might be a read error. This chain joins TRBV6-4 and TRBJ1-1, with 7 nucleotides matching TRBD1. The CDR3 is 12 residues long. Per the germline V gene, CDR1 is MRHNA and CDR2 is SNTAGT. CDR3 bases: TGTGCCAGCAGTTACTCGGGACAGCGGGCTTTCTTT. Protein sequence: CASSYSGQRAFF.

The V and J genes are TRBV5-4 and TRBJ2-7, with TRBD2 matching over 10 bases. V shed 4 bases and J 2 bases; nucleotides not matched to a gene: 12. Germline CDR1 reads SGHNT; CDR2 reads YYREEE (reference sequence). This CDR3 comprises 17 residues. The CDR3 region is CASSPRKLAGVTYEQYF. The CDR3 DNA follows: TGTGCCAGCAGCCCTCGGAAGCTAGCGGGGGTTACCTACGAGCAGTACTTC.

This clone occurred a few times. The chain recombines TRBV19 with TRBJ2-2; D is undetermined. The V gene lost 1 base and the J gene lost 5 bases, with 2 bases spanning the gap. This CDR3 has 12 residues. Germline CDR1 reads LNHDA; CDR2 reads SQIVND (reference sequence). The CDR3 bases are TGTGCCAGTAGTATAGTGACCGGGGAGCTGTTTTTT. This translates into CASSIVTGELFF. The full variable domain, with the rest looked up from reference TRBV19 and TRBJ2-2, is DGGITQSPKYLFRKEGQNVTLSCEQNLNHDAMYWYRQDPGQGLRLIYYSQIVNDFQKGDIAEGYSVSREKKESFPLTVTSAQKNPTAFYLCASSIVTGELFFGEGSRLTVL.